This TCR beta chain is drawn from a study of breast tumors, draining lymph nodes, adjacent tissues. General study points: Data fit most tumor T cells coming from lymph node, expanding in tumor. Tumor TCR diversity was below lymph nodes but above nontumor tissue. The lymph node origin of tumor T cells was framed as consistent with a hypothesis, not demonstrated. Luminal-like breast cancer showed significantly higher tumor–nontumor repertoire similarity than basal-like.

A single record per CDR3 protein comes from TCRdb applying MiXCR to the multiplex PCR reads. The sample has about 270,000 distinct CDR3 sequences; more than 30% are singletons. The table lists this clonotype with many counts. The target antigen is unknown. V was shortened by 2 bases and J by 9 bases, with 16 bases between the two germline ends. Per germline, CDR1 KGHDR and CDR2 SFDVKD. This CDR3 spans 15 amino acids. The lymph nodes were axillary draining lymph nodes from breast cancer patients. This sequence was found in a female donor with breast cancer. Some clones in this sample may be carry-over from other donors' samples. The chain couples TRBV24-1 to TRBJ2-1; D uncertain. Source material: axillary lymph node tissue. CDR3 sequence: CATSDSPPGRGEQFF. The CDR3 DNA is TGTGCCACCAGTGATTCCCCGCCCGGTCGTGGTGAGCAGTTCTTC.